The subject of this entry is one TCR beta chain. Its antigen is unknown. V lost 4 bases and J lost 1, with 9 bases in between. The CDR3 has 13 amino acids. Germline CDR1 DFQATT, CDR2 SNEGSKA (reference sequence). These data belong to a study of spatial heterogeneity in lung cancer. Overall study context: Available follow-up PBMC samples were sequenced, at a median of about two years post-resection. Study-level results: More often at tumor resection than at routine follow-up, ubiquitous expanded tumor TCRs were detected in the blood.

This sample's time point: blood at routine non-recurrence follow-up after resection. In each case, whole RNA from tumor, nontumor lung or frozen PBMC was sequenced unsorted. TCR cDNA molecules were tagged individually, and each one carried a unique molecular identifier. TCRdb ran MiXCR on the 5' RACE reads and lists one entry per CDR3 protein. The data contain tens of thousands of distinct CDR3 sequences, almost 10% of them singletons. The material sequenced was PBMCs, taken at follow-up. This chain uses TRBV20-1 with TRBJ2-3; D is uncertain. The receptor's source is a male donor with early-stage non-small cell lung cancer. The DNA for the CDR3 is TGCAGTGCTATAGTTCTCGGCACAGATACGCAGTATTTT. This codes for CSAIVLGTDTQYF.